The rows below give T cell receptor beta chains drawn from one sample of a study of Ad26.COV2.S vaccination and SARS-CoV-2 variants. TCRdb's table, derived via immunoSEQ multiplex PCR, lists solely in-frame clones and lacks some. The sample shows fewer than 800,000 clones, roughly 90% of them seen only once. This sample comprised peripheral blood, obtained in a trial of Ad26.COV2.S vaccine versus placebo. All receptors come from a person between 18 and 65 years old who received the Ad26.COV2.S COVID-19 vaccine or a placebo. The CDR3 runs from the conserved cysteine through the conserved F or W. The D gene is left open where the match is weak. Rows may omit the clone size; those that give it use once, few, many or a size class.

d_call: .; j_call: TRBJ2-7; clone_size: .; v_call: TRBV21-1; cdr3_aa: CASSKALDRDFVSYEQYF; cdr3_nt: TGTGCCAGCAGCAAAGCGCTCGACAGGGACTTCGTATCCTACGAGCAGTACTTC
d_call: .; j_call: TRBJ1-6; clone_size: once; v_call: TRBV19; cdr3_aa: CASSIGGGTYNSPLHF; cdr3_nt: TGTGCCAGTAGTATTGGAGGGGGGACGTATAATTCACCCCTCCACTTT
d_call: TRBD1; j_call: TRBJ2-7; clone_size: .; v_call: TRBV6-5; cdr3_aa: CASRRQGAYEQYF; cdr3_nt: TGTGCCAGCAGACGACAGGGTGCGTACGAGCAGTACTTC
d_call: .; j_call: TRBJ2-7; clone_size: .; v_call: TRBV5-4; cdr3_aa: CASSPNMREQYF; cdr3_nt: TGTGCCAGCAGCCCAAATATGCGGGAGCAGTACTTC
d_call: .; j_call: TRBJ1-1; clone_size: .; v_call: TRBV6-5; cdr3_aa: CASSLGPNTEAFF; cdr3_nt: TGTGCCAGCAGTCTCGGACCCAACACTGAAGCTTTCTTT
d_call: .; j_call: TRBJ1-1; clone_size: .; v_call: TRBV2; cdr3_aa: CASSVGRDTEAFF; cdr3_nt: TGTGCCAGCAGTGTCGGCAGGGATACTGAAGCTTTCTTT
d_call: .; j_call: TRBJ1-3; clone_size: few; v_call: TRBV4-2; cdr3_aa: CASSQAGNTIYF; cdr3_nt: TGTGCCAGCAGCCAAGCTGGAAACACCATATATTTT
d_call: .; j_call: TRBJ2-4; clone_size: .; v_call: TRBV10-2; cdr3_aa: CASSPAFGRNIQYF; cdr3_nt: TGCGCCAGCAGTCCAGCATTTGGGAGAAACATTCAGTACTTC
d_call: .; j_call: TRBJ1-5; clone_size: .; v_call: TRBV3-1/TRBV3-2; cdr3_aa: CASSQEVTRGQPQHF; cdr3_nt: TGTGCCAGCAGCCAAGAGGTGACTAGGGGTCAGCCCCAGCATTTT
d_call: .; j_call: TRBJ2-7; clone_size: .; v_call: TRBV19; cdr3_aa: CASSIIAGSYEQYF; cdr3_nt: TGTGCCAGTAGTATAATAGCAGGTTCCTACGAGCAGTACTTC
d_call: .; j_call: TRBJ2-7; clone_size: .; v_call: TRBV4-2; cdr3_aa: CASSNQSTRGHYLTYEQYF; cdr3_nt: TGTGCCAGCAGCAATCAATCGACCAGGGGACACTATTTAACCTACGAGCAGTACTTC
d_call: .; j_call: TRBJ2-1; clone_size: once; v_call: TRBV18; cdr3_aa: CASSDQGGGEQFF; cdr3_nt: TGTGCCAGCTCGGACCAGGGGGGAGGTGAGCAGTTCTTC
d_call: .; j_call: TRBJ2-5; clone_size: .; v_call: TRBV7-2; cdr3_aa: CASSLAGTVQETQYF; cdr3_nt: TGTGCCAGCAGCTTAGCCGGGACTGTTCAAGAGACCCAGTACTTC
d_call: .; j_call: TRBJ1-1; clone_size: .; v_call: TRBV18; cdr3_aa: CASSRSGVATEAFF; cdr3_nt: TGTGCCAGCTCACGCTCAGGGGTCGCCACTGAAGCTTTCTTT
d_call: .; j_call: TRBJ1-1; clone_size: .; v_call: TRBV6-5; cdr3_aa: CASSSQGYAEAFF; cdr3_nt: TGTGCCAGCAGTTCTCAGGGGTATGCTGAAGCTTTCTTT
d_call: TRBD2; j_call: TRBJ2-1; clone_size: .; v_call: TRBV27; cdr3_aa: CASSSLGSGRGNEQFF; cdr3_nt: TGTGCCAGCAGTTCCCTCGGAAGCGGGAGGGGAAATGAGCAGTTCTTC
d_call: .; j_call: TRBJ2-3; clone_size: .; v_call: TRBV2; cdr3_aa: CASSLDYSSTDTQYF; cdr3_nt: TGTGCCAGCAGTCTGGACTACTCTAGCACAGATACGCAGTATTTT
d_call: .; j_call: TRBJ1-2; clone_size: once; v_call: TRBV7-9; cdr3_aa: CASSLVGTGADGTF; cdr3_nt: .